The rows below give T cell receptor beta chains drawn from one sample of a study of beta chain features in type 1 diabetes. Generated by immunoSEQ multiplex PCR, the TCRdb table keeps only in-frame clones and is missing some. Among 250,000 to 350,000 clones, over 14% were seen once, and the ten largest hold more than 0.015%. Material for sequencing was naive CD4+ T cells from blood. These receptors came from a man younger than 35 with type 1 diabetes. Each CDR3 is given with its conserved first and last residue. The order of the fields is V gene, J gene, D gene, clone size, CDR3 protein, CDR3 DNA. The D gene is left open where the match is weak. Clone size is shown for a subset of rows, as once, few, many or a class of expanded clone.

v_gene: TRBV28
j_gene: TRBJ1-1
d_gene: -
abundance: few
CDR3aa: CASSPPMRTEAFF
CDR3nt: TGTGCCAGCAGTCCCCCCATGAGGACTGAAGCTTTCTTT

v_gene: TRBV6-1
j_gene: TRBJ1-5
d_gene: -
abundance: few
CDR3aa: CATARGSIQPQHF
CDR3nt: TGTGCCACCGCCAGGGGCTCGATTCAGCCCCAGCATTTT

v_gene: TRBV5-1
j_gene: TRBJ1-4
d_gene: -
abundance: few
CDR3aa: CASSWSETGGIGGKLFF
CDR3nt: TGCGCCAGCAGCTGGTCGGAGACAGGTGGGATCGGTGGAAAACTGTTTTTT

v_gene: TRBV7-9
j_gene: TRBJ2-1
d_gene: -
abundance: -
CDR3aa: CASSSGWLATNEQFF
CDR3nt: TGTGCCAGCAGCTCGGGATGGCTAGCGACGAATGAGCAGTTCTTC

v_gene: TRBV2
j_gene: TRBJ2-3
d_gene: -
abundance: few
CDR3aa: CASSPGQASTDTQYF
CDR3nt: TGTGCCAGCAGTCCCGGTCAAGCTAGCACAGATACGCAGTATTTT

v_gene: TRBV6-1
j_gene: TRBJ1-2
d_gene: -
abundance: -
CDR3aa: CASKPGSPSGYTF
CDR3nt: TGTGCCAGCAAACCCGGGTCGCCATCGGGCTACACCTTC

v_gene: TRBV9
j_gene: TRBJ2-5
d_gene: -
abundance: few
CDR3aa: CASSVAPRGTRETQYF
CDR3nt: TGTGCCAGCAGCGTAGCCCCTCGGGGGACCCGGGAGACCCAGTACTTC

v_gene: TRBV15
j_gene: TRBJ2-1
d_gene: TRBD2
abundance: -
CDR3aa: CATSRESGGSYNEQFF
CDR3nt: TGTGCCACCAGCAGAGAGAGCGGGGGCTCCTACAATGAGCAGTTCTTC

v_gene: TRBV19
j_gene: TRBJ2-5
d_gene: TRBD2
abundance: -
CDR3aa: CASSQGGGYQETQYF
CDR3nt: TGTGCCAGTAGTCAGGGCGGGGGGTACCAAGAGACCCAGTACTTC

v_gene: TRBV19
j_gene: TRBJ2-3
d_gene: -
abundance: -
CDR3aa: CAASAALSSITDTQYF
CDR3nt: TGTGCCGCTAGCGCAGCCCTTTCGTCTATCACAGATACGCAGTATTTT

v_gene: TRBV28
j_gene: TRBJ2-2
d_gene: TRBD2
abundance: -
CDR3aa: CASSRTPFTERGGTGELFF
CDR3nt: TGTGCCAGCAGCCGCACACCTTTCACGGAGCGGGGGGGCACCGGGGAGCTGTTTTTT

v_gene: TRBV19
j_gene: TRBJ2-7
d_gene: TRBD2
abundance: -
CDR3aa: CASSIRAITGTSLHEQYF
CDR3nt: TGTGCCAGTAGTATCCGGGCGATAACCGGGACTAGTCTCCACGAGCAGTACTTC

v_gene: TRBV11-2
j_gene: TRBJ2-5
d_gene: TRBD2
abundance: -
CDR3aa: CASSLEEREGLETQYF
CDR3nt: TGTGCCAGCAGCTTAGAGGAGCGGGAGGGCCTGGAGACCCAGTACTTC

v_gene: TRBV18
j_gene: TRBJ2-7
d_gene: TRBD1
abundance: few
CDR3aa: CASSSMGQGAFYEQYF
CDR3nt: TGTGCCAGCTCATCAATGGGACAGGGGGCTTTCTACGAGCAGTACTTC

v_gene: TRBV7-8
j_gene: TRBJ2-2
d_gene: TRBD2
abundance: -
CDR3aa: CASRALGYSAGGTGELFF
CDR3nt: TGTGCCAGCAGGGCCCTAGGGTACTCAGCGGGAGGCACCGGGGAGCTGTTTTTT

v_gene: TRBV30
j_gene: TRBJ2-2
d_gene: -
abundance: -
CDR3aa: CAWSPNGSGELFF
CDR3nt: TGTGCCTGGAGTCCAAACGGTTCCGGGGAGCTGTTTTTT

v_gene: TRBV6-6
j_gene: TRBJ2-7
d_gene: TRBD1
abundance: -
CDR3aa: CASSSLDRVSYEQYF
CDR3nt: TGTGCCAGCAGTTCCCTGGACAGGGTATCCTACGAGCAGTACTTC

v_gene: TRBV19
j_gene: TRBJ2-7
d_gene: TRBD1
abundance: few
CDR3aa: CASRRTGVAYEQYF
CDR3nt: TGTGCCAGTAGGAGGACAGGAGTCGCCTACGAGCAGTACTTC

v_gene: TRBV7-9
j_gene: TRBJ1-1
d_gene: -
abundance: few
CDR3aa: CASSLDLSEAFF
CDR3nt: TGTGCCAGCAGTCTCGACTTGTCTGAAGCTTTCTTT

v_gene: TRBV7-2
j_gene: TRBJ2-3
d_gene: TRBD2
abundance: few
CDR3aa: CASSLLAGVGTDTQYF
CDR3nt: TGTGCCAGCAGCTTACTAGCGGGAGTTGGCACAGATACGCAGTATTTT

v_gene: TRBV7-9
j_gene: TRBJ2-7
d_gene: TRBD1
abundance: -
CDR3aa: CASSLGTHRDRGYEQYF
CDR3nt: TGTGCCAGCAGCTTGGGGACGCACCGGGACAGGGGCTACGAGCAGTACTTC

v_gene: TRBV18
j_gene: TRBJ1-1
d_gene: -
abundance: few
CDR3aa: CASSPRGTVNTEAFF
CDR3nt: TGTGCCAGCTCACCAAGGGGGACGGTGAACACTGAAGCTTTCTTT